This T cell receptor (beta chain) was sequenced in a study of cytomegalovirus exposure and HLA in healthy donors. Study outcomes and limitations: The authors considered a cluster of highly shared sequence variants likely to be a sequencing artifact. Per a prior analysis, the majority of TCR beta V segments were productive roughly 90% or roughly 30% of the time. Only CMV serostatus was available as immune exposure information. Investigators reported 150 to 200 TCR beta chains as tied to cytomegalovirus.

The study ran its PCR with 60 Vbeta and 13 Jbeta primers. This table comes from immunoSEQ multiplex PCR, and its TCRdb copy is limited to in-frame clones, with some not included. Seen here are 150,000 to 200,000 clones, 60% to 80% observed once, and the top ten hold around 2.9%. This clone was seen a few times. The antigen is unknown. With 7 bases removed from V and 4 bases from J, the gap between germline ends came to 16 bases. The CDR3 loop spans 14 amino acids. CDR1 is SGHAT and CDR2 is FQNNGV in the germline V gene. This TCR came from a man aged 40-49 years in good health and CMV-seronegative. This chain connects TRBV11-2 to TRBJ1-1; D is unresolved. Sequenced material: PBMCs. CDR3 bases: TGTGCCAGCAATTCGGAGGGCTTGGGCACTGAAGCTTTCTTT. Its translation: CASNSEGLGTEAFF.